This entry features one T cell receptor beta chain sequence. Its antigen is not known. This sample stems from a study of graft-versus-host responses after intestinal transplantation. Study in general: Transplant types were multivisceral, liver-intestinal, or isolated intestinal. Every recipient underwent anti-thymocyte globulin induction, then tacrolimus and steroids for approximately 3 years. Study findings and constraints: Detection of GvH clones occurred in recipient marrow, and some had their first appearance in ileum or blood.

The CDR3 is 14 residues long. V was clipped by 0 bases and J by 15 bases, with 17 bases between them. CDR1 and CDR2 (germline): LGHNT, FRNRAP. Using immunoSEQ multiplex PCR, the repertoire was profiled, and TCRdb retains in-frame clones only, with some absent. The sample lists about 50,000 clones; approximately 88% were seen once. The material sequenced was unstimulated CD4+ T cells sorted from spleen or lymph node cells, taken before transplant. The V and J genes are TRBV12-5 and TRBJ2-2; D is uncertain. This clonotype originated in a human donor who was the organ donor for an intestinal transplant. This CDR3 reads CASGLVRERLWLFF. CDR3 DNA sequence: TGTGCTAGTGGTTTGGTACGCGAGCGACTCTGGTTGTTTTTT.